Each of the 20 T cell receptor beta chains below was sequenced from the same sample in a study of T-cell reconstitution after alpha-beta-depleted transplantation in children (dated by TCRdb to 2016 to 2017). Receptor libraries were prepared by PCR. Sequencer: Illumina HiSeq 2500. To normalize quantification of the TCRbeta repertoire, the TCR libraries were built with molecular barcoding that relied on unique molecular identifiers. TCRdb's own reprocessing of the public reads used fastp at Q25 and MiXCR and kept productive beta chains. Every entry covers one CDR3 protein and lists the most common genes and DNA from its rows. Recorded for this sample are fewer than 550,000 distinct CDR3 sequences; 11% of them occurred a single time. The ten biggest clones cover 14% of the sample. The treatment or condition label on this specimen signifies: allogeneic hematopoietic cell transplantation with graft depleted of TCRalphabeta T cells and CD19 B cells.

The input for sequencing was PBMCs, mostly from graft donor cells, taken 180 days after TCRalphabeta/CD19-depleted stem cell transplant. The receptors originated from a female patient younger than 10 who had a stem cell transplant for aplastic anemia, so the T cells may come from the graft donor.

The rearrangement joins TRBV15 to TRBJ2-1; D unclear. The germline V and J ends were trimmed by 5 bases and 8 bases, with 13 bases remaining between them. The CDR3 length is 13 residues. Germline CDR1 and CDR2: LNHNV and YYDKDF (reference sequence). Here the CDR3 reads CATSGRRRDEQFF. The CDR3 DNA follows: TGTGCCACCAGCGGACGTAGGCGCGATGAGCAGTTCTTC.

The V gene is TRBV7-2, the J gene TRBJ2-7; 8 bases agree with TRBD1. Germline V gene lookup returns CDR1 SGHTA and CDR2 FQGNSA. The CDR3 has 16 residues. Unmatched junction bases numbered 12, after V lost 6 bases and J lost 2 bases. The CDR3 DNA follows: TGTGCCAGCAGTCTGACTCCCGGGACAGGACCCTACGAGCAGTACGTC. Translation: CASSLTPGTGPYEQYV.

The gene calls are TRBV27 and TRBJ2-1; TRBD1 agrees at 10 bases. The germline V gene encodes CDR1 MNHEY and CDR2 SMNVEV (reference sequence). The CDR3 covers 13 residues. Unmatched junction bases numbered 5, after V lost 7 bases and J lost 8 bases. CDR3 in amino acids: CASTLTGGYEQFF. Here the CDR3 DNA reads TGTGCCAGCACCCTGACAGGGGGCTATGAGCAGTTCTTC.

There are a few counts of this clonotype. The chain uses TRBV7-2 and TRBJ2-7; 7 nucleotides line up with TRBD1. The CDR3 extends over 14 amino acids. The ends lost 5 bases at V and 2 bases at J; junction bases unmatched: 6. Germline values: CDR1 SGHTA, CDR2 FQGNSA. CDR3 nucleotides: TGTGCCAGCAGCCGAGGGGGCCGAGCCTACGAGCAGTACTTC. Translating it yields CASSRGGRAYEQYF.

In regard to this clonotype: This sequence may be a read error, since a much larger clone differs from it by one base. The chain joins TRBV27 to TRBJ1-1; D gene ambiguous. The length of the CDR3 is 13 residues. Germline V gene lookup returns CDR1 MNHEY and CDR2 SMNVEV (reference sequence). CDR3: CASSLSRVTEALF. CDR3 DNA sequence: TGTGCCAGCAGTTTATCGCGGGTAACTGAAGCTCTCTTT.

DNA for the CDR3: TGTGCCAGCAGCCTGGAGGGACTAGCGGGAGGGATGACCTACAATGAGCAGTTCTTC. Protein sequence: CASSLEGLAGGMTYNEQFF. The rearrangement joins TRBV7-8 to TRBJ2-1; 16 positions agree with TRBD2. J was trimmed by 2 bases and V by 5 bases; bases with no gene match: 9. The CDR3 is 19 residues long. The germline V gene has CDR1 SGHVS and CDR2 FQNEAQ.

This clonotype was recorded a few times. The J gene is TRBJ1-2, the V gene TRBV27; 7 bases are shared with TRBD1. Germline V gene data show CDR1 as MNHEY and CDR2 as SMNVEV (reference sequence). J was trimmed by 5 bases and V by 6 bases; bases with no gene match: 6. The CDR3 loop spans 13 amino acids. This chain's CDR3 is CASSSRGAYGYTF. In nucleotides, the CDR3 is TGTGCCAGCAGCTCCAGGGGGGCTTATGGCTACACCTTC.

This clonotype was seen repeatedly, ten times or more. This sequence joins TRBV28 and TRBJ2-7; D is ambiguous. V lost 11 bases, J lost 2 bases, and 19 bases lay in between. Germline V gene data show CDR1 as MDHEN and CDR2 as SYDVKM. This CDR3 region has 14 residues. This chain's CDR3 is CAGRSRLPPYEQYF. As DNA, the CDR3 is TGTGCCGGCCGTTCGCGGCTACCTCCCTACGAGCAGTACTTC.

This clonotype was detected a few times. This chain joins TRBV12-3 or TRBV12-4 and TRBJ2-5; 9 bases fit TRBD1. With V trimmed by 3 bases and J by 2 bases, 10 bases remained unmatched. There are 17 residues in the CDR3. CDR3: CASSLSLGTGSQETQYF. The CDR3 DNA follows: TGTGCCAGCAGTTTGTCCCTCGGGACAGGGTCACAAGAGACCCAGTACTTC.

Only a few counts were recorded for this clonotype. The CDR3 reads CASSTFGSTEAFF. The CDR3 DNA follows: TGTGCCAGCAGTACCTTTGGAAGCACTGAAGCTTTCTTT. The chain joins TRBV25-1 to TRBJ1-1; D is unresolved. The CDR3 loop spans 13 amino acids. V lost 5 bases and J lost 4, with 11 bases in between. Per the germline V gene, CDR1 is MGHDK and CDR2 is SYGVNS.

The chain has TRBV29-1 and TRBJ2-2, with TRBD1 as a possible D gene (5 bases). The germline V and J ends were trimmed by 4 bases and 1 base, with 10 bases remaining between them. Looked up from germline, CDR1 is SQVTM and CDR2 is ANQGSEA. The CDR3 length is 14 residues. This CDR3 is CSVGARGNTGELFF. The CDR3, as DNA: TGCAGCGTTGGTGCTAGGGGGAACACCGGGGAGCTGTTTTTT.

The chain is built from TRBV19 and TRBJ1-4, with 10 bases lining up with TRBD1. The CDR3 sequence is 15 residues long. J was trimmed by 8 bases and V by 11 bases; bases with no gene match: 14. From germline, CDR1 is LNHDA and CDR2 SQIVND (reference sequence). CDR3 sequence reads: CASHRIGTGEEKLFF. For the CDR3, the DNA is TGTGCCTCTCACAGGATCGGGACAGGGGAAGAAAAACTGTTTTTT. The full variable domain, in which reference TRBV19 and TRBJ1-4 provide the parts outside the CDR3, is DGGITQSPKYLFRKEGQNVTLSCEQNLNHDAMYWYRQDPGQGLRLIYYSQIVNDFQKGDIAEGYSVSREKKESFPLTVTSAQKNPTAFYLCASHRIGTGEEKLFFGSGTQLSVL.

Many counts were recorded for this clonotype. The rearrangement links TRBV29-1 to TRBJ2-6; 11 bases agree with TRBD2. CDR3 length equals 18 residues. The V segment lost 4 bases and the J segment 0 bases; nucleotides outside the gene matches: 8. The germline gives CDR1 SQVTM, CDR2 ANQGSEA. The CDR3, as DNA: TGCAGCGTTGGTCTAGGACTAGCGGGTTACTCTGGGGCCAACGTCCTGACTTTC. Translated, it gives CSVGLGLAGYSGANVLTF.

This clonotype was picked up many times. V and J are TRBV5-1 and TRBJ1-6, with a possible D match to TRBD1 (5 bases). Germline V CDR1 and CDR2: SGHRS, YFSETQ. The CDR3 covers 14 residues. Trimming removed 1 base at V and 6 bases at J, with 8 bases between. The CDR3 spells CASSLTGANSPLHF. The DNA of the CDR3 is TGCGCCAGCAGCTTGACAGGAGCTAATTCACCCCTCCACTTT. The full variable domain, its missing parts supplied by reference TRBV5-1 and TRBJ1-6, is KAGVTQTPRYLIKTRGQQVTLSCSPISGHRSVSWYQQTPGQGLQFLFEYFSETQRNKGNFPGRFSGRQFSNSRSEMNVSTLELGDSALYLCASSLTGANSPLHFGNGTRLTVT.

This clonotype was seen a few times. The chain combines TRBV27 with TRBJ2-7; D is unclear. The CDR3 contains 17 residues. V shed 5 bases and J shed 2 bases, with 22 bases lying between them. Germline lookup yields CDR1 MNHEY and CDR2 SMNVEV (reference sequence). CDR3 sequence: CASSPSGTSPRPYEQYF. The CDR3 DNA sequence: TGTGCCAGCAGTCCGTCCGGCACATCCCCTCGGCCCTACGAGCAGTACTTC.

Only a few counts were recorded for this clonotype. This sequence joins TRBV29-1 and TRBJ2-7; D is uncertain. This CDR3 is built from 13 residues. CDR1 and CDR2 (germline): SQVTM, ANQGSEA. Trimming removed 6 bases at V and 5 bases at J, with 17 bases between. The CDR3 DNA is TGCAGCGTCCGGCAGACGGTTCTCAACGAGCAGTACGTC. It codes for CSVRQTVLNEQYV.

The V and J genes are TRBV7-2 and TRBJ2-5, with D uncertain. The CDR3 spans 13 residues. Trimming took 9 bases from V and 7 from J, leaving 18 bases between them. The germline gives CDR1 SGHTA, CDR2 FQGNSA. This chain's CDR3 is CASTRNGWGTQYF. CDR3 bases: TGTGCCAGTACCCGAAATGGTTGGGGGACCCAGTACTTC.

The genes are TRBV28 and TRBJ2-2, with 7 bases lining up with TRBD1. Germline V gene data show CDR1 as MDHEN and CDR2 as SYDVKM. The CDR3 spans 14 residues. Germline trimming cut 6 bases from V and 8 bases from J; bases unmatched to any gene: 9. The CDR3 spells CASRYRGWRGELFF. The DNA of the CDR3 is TGTGCCAGCAGATACAGGGGCTGGAGGGGGGAGCTGTTTTTT.

The V gene is TRBV20-1, the J gene TRBJ2-1; a weak D match, TRBD2 (5 bases). V was trimmed by 6 bases and J by 6 bases, leaving 12 bases between them. Germline V CDR1 and CDR2: DFQATT, SNEGSKA (reference sequence). This CDR3 contains 12 residues. In nucleotides, the CDR3 is TGCAGTGCCAGGAGCGGACCCAATGAGCAGTTCTTC. Its translation is CSARSGPNEQFF.

This clonotype was seen a few times. The genes are TRBV28 and TRBJ1-2; no clear D gene. V was pared by 1 base and J by 4 bases, with 13 bases between. The germline V gene encodes CDR1 MDHEN and CDR2 SYDVKM. The CDR3 totals 15 residues. The CDR3 coding sequence is TGTGCCAGCAGTTTATCGGTGGCGGGCCTCTATGGCTACACCTTC. This encodes CASSLSVAGLYGYTF.